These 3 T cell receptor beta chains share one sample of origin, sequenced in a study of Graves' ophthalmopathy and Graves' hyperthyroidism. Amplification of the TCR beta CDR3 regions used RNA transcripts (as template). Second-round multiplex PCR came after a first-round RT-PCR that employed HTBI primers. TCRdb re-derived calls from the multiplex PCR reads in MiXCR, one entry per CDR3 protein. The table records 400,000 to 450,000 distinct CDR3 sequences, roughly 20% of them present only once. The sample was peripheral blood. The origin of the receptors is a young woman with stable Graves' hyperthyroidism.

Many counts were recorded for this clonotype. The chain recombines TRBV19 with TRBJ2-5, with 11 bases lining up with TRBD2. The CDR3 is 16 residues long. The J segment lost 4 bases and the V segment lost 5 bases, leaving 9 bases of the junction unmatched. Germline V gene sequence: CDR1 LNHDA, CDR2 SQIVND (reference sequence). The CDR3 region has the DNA TGTGCCAGTAGTCCCACTAGCGGGAGAGTGGGAGAGACCCAGTACTTC. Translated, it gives CASSPTSGRVGETQYF. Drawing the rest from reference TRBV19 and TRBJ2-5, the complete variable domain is DGGITQSPKYLFRKEGQNVTLSCEQNLNHDAMYWYRQDPGQGLRLIYYSQIVNDFQKGDIAEGYSVSREKKESFPLTVTSAQKNPTAFYLCASSPTSGRVGETQYFGPGTRLLVL.

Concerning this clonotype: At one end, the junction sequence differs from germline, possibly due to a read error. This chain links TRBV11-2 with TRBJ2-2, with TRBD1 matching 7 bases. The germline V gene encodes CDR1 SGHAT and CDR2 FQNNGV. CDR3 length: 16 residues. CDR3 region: CASSLVETGVAGELLF. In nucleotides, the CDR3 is TGTGCCAGCAGCTTAGTCGAAACAGGGGTAGCCGGGGAGCTGCTTTTT.

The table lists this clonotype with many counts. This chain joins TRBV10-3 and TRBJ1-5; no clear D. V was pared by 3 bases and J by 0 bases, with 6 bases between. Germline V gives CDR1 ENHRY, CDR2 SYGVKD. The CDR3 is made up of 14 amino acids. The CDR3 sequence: CAISEVNSNQPQHF. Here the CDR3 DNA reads TGTGCCATCAGTGAAGTCAATAGCAATCAGCCCCAGCATTTT.